These T cell receptor beta chains were read from a single sample in a study of Ad26.COV2.S vaccination and SARS-CoV-2 variants. Using immunoSEQ multiplex PCR, the repertoire was profiled, and TCRdb retains in-frame clones only, with some absent. The sample comprises about 280,000 clones, about 90% of which are singletons, and over 2.5% rests with the top ten. The source material was peripheral blood, sampled in a trial of Ad26.COV2.S vaccine versus placebo. Receptors originate from a person between 18 and 65 years old who received the Ad26.COV2.S COVID-19 vaccine or a placebo. The CDR3 runs from the conserved cysteine through the conserved F or W. A D gene is named only where the DNA matches it firmly. Clone sizes are given selectively: once, few, many, or a class where the clone is expanded.

V,length,D,size,J,DNA,CDR3
TRBV25-1,11,.,.,TRBJ2-7,TGTGCCAGCCGTCGGGCCTACGAGCAGTACTTC,CASRRAYEQYF
TRBV4-1,15,TRBD2,.,TRBJ2-1,TGCGCCAGCAGCCAAGAAGAAGCGGGGCACAATGAGCAGTTCTTC,CASSQEEAGHNEQFF
TRBV2,16,.,.,TRBJ1-5,TGTGCCAGCAGTGAAGCCTCCGGGAGGGGACATCAGCCCCAGCATTTT,CASSEASGRGHQPQHF
TRBV6-2/TRBV6-3,13,.,.,TRBJ1-2,TGTGCCAGCAGTTACAATCCGGGAAATGGCTACACCTTC,CASSYNPGNGYTF
TRBV28,11,.,.,TRBJ1-1,TGTGCCAGCAGCCGAATCCTTGAAGCTTTCTTT,CASSRILEAFF
TRBV27,17,TRBD2,.,TRBJ2-3,TGTGCCAGCAGCCAAAGACCCCCCGGGAGGGGCACAGATACGCAGTATTTT,CASSQRPPGRGTDTQYF
TRBV6-5,12,.,.,TRBJ1-1,TGTGCCAGCAGTTTCCATCCAGGGAATGCTTTCTTT,CASSFHPGNAFF
TRBV5-1,18,.,.,TRBJ1-2,TGCGCCAGCAGCTTGGGGCTCCGGCTCCAGACACTAAACTATGGCTACACCTTC,CASSLGLRLQTLNYGYTF
TRBV5-4,15,TRBD2,.,TRBJ2-3,TGTGCCAGCAGCTCTAGCGGGAGTCGCTCAGATACGCAGTATTTT,CASSSSGSRSDTQYF
TRBV19,14,.,.,TRBJ2-1,TGTGCCAGAGGAGGGCCCGATTCCTACAATGAGCAGTTCTTC,CARGGPDSYNEQFF
TRBV10-1,15,.,.,TRBJ2-1,TGCGCCAGCAGTTTGGACTCCCTCTCCTACAATGAGCAGTTCTTC,CASSLDSLSYNEQFF
TRBV14,13,.,.,TRBJ1-2,TGTGCCAGCAGCCAAGGGGGGTACTATGGCTACACCTTC,CASSQGGYYGYTF
TRBV25-1,14,.,.,TRBJ2-2,TGTGCCAGCAGTGAATATATCGACACCGGGGAGCTGTTTTTT,CASSEYIDTGELFF
TRBV7-3,14,.,.,TRBJ1-2,TGTGCCAGCAGCTTATCGGGGGGGAGCTATGGCTACACCTTC,CASSLSGGSYGYTF
TRBV4-1,15,.,.,TRBJ1-6,TGCGCCAGCAGCCAAGATACGCGGACAAATTCACCCCTCCACTTT,CASSQDTRTNSPLHF
TRBV4-1,17,.,.,TRBJ1-3,TGCGCCAGCAGCCAAGACAAAGGGCGCAGCTCTGGAAACACCATATATTTT,CASSQDKGRSSGNTIYF
TRBV6-2/TRBV6-3,14,.,.,TRBJ2-7,TGTGCCAGCAGTTCTACAGGGCTTTCCTACGAGCAGTACTTC,CASSSTGLSYEQYF
TRBV19,17,TRBD1,once,TRBJ2-1,TGTGCCAGTACCGACAGGGGGTGGTTTAGCTCCTACAATGAGCAGTTCTTC,CASTDRGWFSSYNEQFF
TRBV12-3/TRBV12-4,13,.,.,TRBJ2-5,TGTGCCAGCAGTTTATACGGCAGGGGCCCAGAGTACTTC,CASSLYGRGPEYF
TRBV30,14,.,.,TRBJ1-4,TGTGCCTGGAGTCCAGGGGAAACTAATGAAAAACTGTTTTTT,CAWSPGETNEKLFF
TRBV18,16,TRBD1,.,TRBJ1-2,TGTGCCAGCTCACCGGACCGGGACAGCATAACTTATGGCTACACCTTC,CASSPDRDSITYGYTF
TRBV3-1/TRBV3-2,17,TRBD2,.,TRBJ2-1,TGTGCCAGCAGCCAACTTCCGGGACTAGCCCGACACAATGAGCAGTTCTTC,CASSQLPGLARHNEQFF
TRBV27,14,TRBD1,once,TRBJ2-1,TGTGCCAGCAAAGGGACAGTGGCCGTCGATGAGCAGTTCTTC,CASKGTVAVDEQFF
TRBV5-4,14,TRBD1,.,TRBJ2-5,TGTGCCAGCAAGCGGGACAGGGGGCAAGAGACCCAGTACTTC,CASKRDRGQETQYF
TRBV10-3,12,TRBD1,.,TRBJ1-1,TGTGCCAGCTCGGGACAGAAAACTGAAGCTTTCTTT,CASSGQKTEAFF
TRBV7-2,16,TRBD1,.,TRBJ1-2,TGTGCCAGCAGCTTAGTTGCAGGGGGCGCAAACTATGGCTACACCTTC,CASSLVAGGANYGYTF
TRBV18,16,TRBD2,once,TRBJ2-3,TGTGCCAGCTCACTTGGAGCGGGGGGAGTGGCAGATACGCAGTATTTT,CASSLGAGGVADTQYF
TRBV11-2,13,.,.,TRBJ2-3,TGTGCCAGCAGCTTAGACAGCACAGATACGCAGTATTTT,CASSLDSTDTQYF
TRBV2,15,.,.,TRBJ1-4,TGTGCCAGCAGTGAATGGGAGGGTACTAATGAAAAACTGTTTTTT,CASSEWEGTNEKLFF
TRBV27,13,.,.,TRBJ1-2,TGTGCCAGCAGTCGATCGGTTACCTATGGCTACACCTTC,CASSRSVTYGYTF
TRBV20-1,14,.,.,TRBJ1-5,TGCAGTGCTAGTTCCCCACATAGCAATCAGCCCCAGCATTTT,CSASSPHSNQPQHF
TRBV27,15,.,.,TRBJ1-2,TGTGCCAGCAGTTTACTGGGGTCGGAGAACTATGGCTACACCTTC,CASSLLGSENYGYTF
TRBV11-1,16,TRBD2,many,TRBJ2-7,TGTGCCAGCAGCGGGCGACTAGCGGGAGACCCCTACGAGCAGTACTTC,CASSGRLAGDPYEQYF
TRBV5-6,15,TRBD2,.,TRBJ2-1,TGTGCCAGCAGCCGCCGACTAGCGGGGGGTGGAGAGCAGTTCTTC,CASSRRLAGGGEQFF
TRBV27,13,.,.,TRBJ1-5,TGTGCCAGCAGATCAGGGGTTCATCAGCCCCAGCATTTT,CASRSGVHQPQHF
TRBV12-3/TRBV12-4,13,.,.,TRBJ1-2,TGTGCCAGCAGCCGGGACGGGTCCTATGGCTACACCTTC,CASSRDGSYGYTF
TRBV7-9,15,TRBD1,.,TRBJ1-4,TGTGCCAGCAGCCCCGGGGGACAGGGTGGCGAAAAACTGTTTTTT,CASSPGGQGGEKLFF
TRBV5-6,13,TRBD1,.,TRBJ1-2,TGTGCCAGCAGCTTTACAGGGGGAGTAGGCTACACCTTC,CASSFTGGVGYTF
TRBV10-1,13,.,.,TRBJ1-2,TGCGCCAGCAGTGAGCTTACAGGGTACGGCTACACCTTC,CASSELTGYGYTF
TRBV4-2,15,.,.,TRBJ2-7,TGTGCCAGCAGCCAAGCTACTGGGGCGCGAGGCGAGCAGTACTTC,CASSQATGARGEQYF
TRBV2,15,TRBD1,once,TRBJ1-4,TGTGCCAGCAGTTTGAGACAGGGCCGTAATGAAAAACTGTTTTTT,CASSLRQGRNEKLFF
TRBV24-1,15,.,.,TRBJ2-2,TGTGCCACCAGTGAGGCCCCTCCTACCACCGGGGAGCTGTTTTTT,CATSEAPPTTGELFF
TRBV20-1,11,.,few,TRBJ2-1,TGCAGTGCTAGATGGGGGGATGAGCAGTTCTTC,CSARWGDEQFF
TRBV5-1,12,.,.,TRBJ1-1,TGCGCCAGCAGCTTGGACCCCAGTGAAGCTTTCTTT,CASSLDPSEAFF
TRBV6-5,13,.,.,TRBJ2-1,TGTGCCAGCAGTTCCTTGGCGGACAATGAGCAGTTCTTC,CASSSLADNEQFF
TRBV30,11,TRBD2,.,TRBJ2-7,TGTGCCTGGAGACTAGCGGCAGAGCAGTACTTC,CAWRLAAEQYF
TRBV19,16,TRBD1,.,TRBJ2-5,TGTGCCAGTAGTATAGGCGCACAGGGGGCGAGAGAGACCCAGTACTTC,CASSIGAQGARETQYF
TRBV9,17,TRBD1,once,TRBJ1-2,TGTGCCAGCAGCGACCTCCCCGGACAGGAAAATAACTATGGCTACACCTTC,CASSDLPGQENNYGYTF
TRBV10-3,14,.,.,TRBJ2-3,TGTGCCAGCACGGCCGGACCCAGGGCAGATACGCAGTATTTT,CASTAGPRADTQYF
TRBV19,14,.,.,TRBJ2-3,TGTGCCAGTAGTATGTTACAGGTCACAGATACGCAGTATTTT,CASSMLQVTDTQYF
TRBV6-2/TRBV6-3,14,.,.,TRBJ1-5,TGTGCCAGCAGTTACGGGGCAACGAATCAGCCCCAGCATTTT,CASSYGATNQPQHF
TRBV5-1,14,TRBD2,.,TRBJ2-1,TGCGCCAGCAGTTCTGGGACTAGCGGGACTGAGCAGTTCTTC,CASSSGTSGTEQFF
TRBV3-1/TRBV3-2,14,.,.,TRBJ2-2,TGTGCCAGCAGCCAAGATCGGGTCACCGGGGAGCTGTTTTTT,CASSQDRVTGELFF
TRBV6-2/TRBV6-3,18,.,.,TRBJ1-2,TGTGCCAGCAGTTACTCGTACGGCCAGGGGATACGAAACTATGGCTACACCTTC,CASSYSYGQGIRNYGYTF